This T cell receptor beta chain was identified during a study of blood T cell repertoires in COVID-19. Produced via immunoSEQ multiplex PCR; TCRdb's table is partial and in-frame only. The sample contains under 250,000 clones, 84% of which appear only once. Trimming stripped 8 bases from V and 0 bases from J, with 11 bases between. The CDR3 is 14 amino acids. In germline, CDR1 is LGHNA, CDR2 YNFKEQ. This clonotype was sampled from a human donor in a cohort sampled during active COVID-19. Sequenced sample: peripheral blood. This rearrangement joins TRBV4-2 to TRBJ2-1; D might be TRBD2 (6 bases). CDR3 residues: CASRAGSSYNEQFF. Written as DNA, the CDR3 is TGTGCCAGCCGAGCGGGCAGCTCCTACAATGAGCAGTTCTTC.